What follows are 14 T cell receptor beta chains derived from one specimen sequenced in a study of cytomegalovirus exposure and HLA in healthy donors. Primers: 60 Vbeta forward and 13 Jbeta reverse. Method: immunoSEQ multiplex PCR; TCRdb's copy keeps in-frame clones and lacks some. The table lists about 270,000 clones, around 65% of them singletons. Input material: PBMCs. Receptor source: a female donor in good health and CMV-seronegative.

The chain recombines TRBV5-5 with TRBJ2-4, with 7 bases lining up with TRBD1. After removal of 4 bases from V and 0 bases from J, the junction contained 7 bases not matched to a gene. Germline CDR1 is SGHKS and CDR2 is YYEKEE (reference sequence). The CDR3 is 16 amino acids. The CDR3: CASSAGTALAKNIQYF. The CDR3 DNA reads as TGTGCCAGCAGCGCAGGGACAGCTCTAGCCAAAAACATTCAGTACTTC.

The chain links TRBV4-1 to TRBJ1-3; 11 bases align to TRBD1. The germline gives CDR1 MGHRA, CDR2 YSYEKL. Losses at the gene ends were 1 base for V and 2 bases for J; bases not matched to a gene: 4. The CDR3 consists of 17 residues. CDR3 DNA sequence: TGCGCCAGCAGCCAAGTCCTGGGACAGGGGGCTGGAAACACCATATATTTT. This translates into CASSQVLGQGAGNTIYF.

V and J are TRBV21-1 and TRBJ1-4; the DNA was not compared with TRBD1, the D call given in the table. TRBV21-1 is designated a pseudogene. The length of the CDR3 is 16 residues. The CDR3 loop reads CASSKVISGCREKLFF. DNA for the CDR3: TGTGCCAGCAGCAAAGTTATTTCAGGCTGTCGGGAAAAACTGTTTTTT.

The rearrangement uses TRBV28 and TRBJ1-1, with 8 bases lining up with TRBD1. Germline V gene lookup returns CDR1 MDHEN and CDR2 SYDVKM. CDR3 length: 14 amino acids. V shed 5 bases, J shed 4 bases, and the junction held 6 bases outside the gene matches. CDR3 sequence (DNA): TGTGCCAGCAGTCCCGGGACAGGAGTCACTGAAGCTTTCTTT. Translated: CASSPGTGVTEAFF.

This chain links TRBV2 with TRBJ2-7; 7 nucleotides align to TRBD1. This CDR3 has 13 residues. Germline CDR1 SNHLY, CDR2 FYNNEI. V was clipped by 4 bases and J by 6 bases; unmatched bases: 6. In DNA, the CDR3 is TGTGCCAGCAGTGCTACAGGGGCGAGCGAGCAGTACTTC. This sequence encodes CASSATGASEQYF.

The chain joins TRBV6-4 to TRBJ2-2; D perhaps matches TRBD1 (6 bases). V was shortened by 1 base and J by 0 bases, with 18 bases between the two germline ends. Germline lookup yields CDR1 MRHNA and CDR2 SNTAGT. The CDR3 has 19 amino acids. In DNA, the CDR3 is TGTGCCAGCAGTGACTATCTTACAGGGAAGGGTGCGAACACCGGGGAGCTGTTTTTT. Its translation is CASSDYLTGKGANTGELFF.

This chain uses TRBV4-1 with TRBJ2-5; 7 bases line up with TRBD1. The J call may be in error: the DNA end matches TRBJ2-7 better. The germline V gene encodes CDR1 MGHRA and CDR2 YSYEKL. The CDR3 has 15 amino acids. CDR3 bases: TGCGCCAGCAGCCCAGGACAGGTTTACTCCTACGAGCAGTACTTC. Protein sequence: CASSPGQVYSYEQYF.

The gene calls are TRBV5-6 and TRBJ2-5, with 9 bases identical to TRBD1. Germline V lookup: CDR1 SGHDT, CDR2 YYEEEE. The CDR3 has 15 residues. Trimming took 4 bases from V and 5 from J; bases not matched to a gene: 9. The CDR3 nucleotides are TGTGCCAGCAGCGGTACCGGGACAGGGAGTGAGACCCAGTACTTC. Its translation is CASSGTGTGSETQYF.

V usage is TRBV2 and J usage is TRBJ2-2, with TRBD2 matching 7 bases. Germline-derived CDR1 and CDR2 are SNHLY and FYNNEI. The J segment lost 5 bases and the V segment lost 7 bases, leaving 4 bases of the junction unmatched. The CDR3 is made up of 13 amino acids. The CDR3 DNA follows: TGTGCCAGCAAACTAGCGCCGACCGGGGAGCTGTTTTTT. This codes for CASKLAPTGELFF.

The DNA of the CDR3 is TGTGCCAGCATGGCGGGAGGGCACCCAAATCGGCAGTTCTTC. Amino acid sequence: CASMAGGHPNRQFF. The J gene is TRBJ2-1, the V gene TRBV6-1; 9 bases fit TRBD2. V shed 7 bases and J 12 bases; nucleotides not matched to a gene: 13. Germline V gene lookup returns CDR1 MNHNS and CDR2 SASEGT. The CDR3 is made up of 14 amino acids.

In its sample, this clone was seen a few times. The chain employs TRBV9 and TRBJ1-3; the D gene is possibly TRBD1 (6 bases). Germline CDR1 SGDLS, CDR2 YYNGEE. CDR3 length: 17 residues. Trimming cost V 4 bases and J 4 bases, with 21 bases left between them. Here the CDR3 reads CASSSSRTDGSGNTIYF. The CDR3 coding sequence is TGTGCCAGCAGCTCCAGTCGGACAGATGGGTCCGGAAACACCATATATTTT.

This clone was picked up one time. The chain recombines TRBV13 with TRBJ2-7; possibly TRBD1 for D (6 bases). The V end lost 2 bases, the J end lost 3 bases, and 14 bases lay between the germline ends. This CDR3 is built from 15 residues. Germline V gene data show CDR1 as PRHDT and CDR2 as FYEKMQ (reference sequence). CDR3 in DNA: TGTGCCAGCAGCTTACAGGGGACGGCATTCTACGAGCAGTACTTC. This translates into CASSLQGTAFYEQYF.

The chain couples TRBV27 to TRBJ2-2; no firm D call. Trimming pared 6 bases from V and 3 bases from J, leaving 5 bases between. The CDR3 totals 12 residues. In germline, CDR1 is MNHEY, CDR2 SMNVEV (reference sequence). The CDR3: CASRLYTGELFF. The CDR3 DNA reads as TGTGCCAGCAGGCTATACACCGGGGAGCTGTTTTTT.

As concerns this clone: As the CDR3 is not closed by the conserved phenylalanine or tryptophan, this likely results from a read error. This chain links TRBV27 with TRBJ1-1; no definite D call. Trimming removed 4 bases from V and 5 bases from J, with 11 bases in between. Germline V gene lookup returns CDR1 MNHEY and CDR2 SMNVEV (reference sequence). CDR3 length equals 13 residues. The CDR3 loop is CASSSTRKTEAFL. CDR3 DNA sequence: TGTGCCAGCAGTTCGACACGGAAAACTGAAGCTTTCCTT.